Given below is one T cell receptor beta chain in context. Antigen unknown. These data are taken from a study of T cell repertoires in cytomegalovirus infection. Study-wide findings and caveats: Clonotypes of TCR beta that were HLA-C-restricted and CMV-specific dominated the ex vivo response. Based on cumulative public TCR beta family frequency, carriers of CMV plus the relevant HLA were identified.

TCRdb reprocessed the reads via MiXCR and lists one record per CDR3 protein. The sample has 600,000 to 800,000 distinct CDR3 sequences, 20% to 25% seen once; the top ten hold 6.5% to 10%. Per germline, CDR1 MNHEY and CDR2 SMNVEV (reference sequence). The CDR3 totals 14 residues. Sequencing input: CD8+ T cells from PBMCs. The V gene is TRBV27, the J gene TRBJ1-4, with 9 bases fitting TRBD1. The clonotype comes from a human donor in good health (CMV status not recorded). Some clones in this sample may be carry-over from other donors' samples. CDR3 sequence: CVSSPGTGFEKLFF. CDR3 sequence (DNA): TGTGTCAGTAGTCCCGGGACAGGGTTTGAAAAACTGTTTTTT.